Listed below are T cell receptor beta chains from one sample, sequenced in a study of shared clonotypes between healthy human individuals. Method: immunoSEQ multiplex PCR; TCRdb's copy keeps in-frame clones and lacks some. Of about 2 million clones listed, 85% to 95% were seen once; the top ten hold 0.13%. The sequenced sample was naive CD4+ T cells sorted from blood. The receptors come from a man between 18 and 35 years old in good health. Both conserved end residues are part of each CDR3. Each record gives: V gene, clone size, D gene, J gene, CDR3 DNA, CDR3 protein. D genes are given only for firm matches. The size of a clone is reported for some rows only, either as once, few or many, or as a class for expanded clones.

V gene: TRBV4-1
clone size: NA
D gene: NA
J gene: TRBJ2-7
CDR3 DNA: TGCGCCAGCAAAGACCAGGGGAGCTCCTACGAGCAGTACTTC
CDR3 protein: CASKDQGSSYEQYF

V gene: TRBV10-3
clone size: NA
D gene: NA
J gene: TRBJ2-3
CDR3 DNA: TGTGCCATCAGTGAGGGCGGGGCGAGCACAGATACGCAGTATTTT
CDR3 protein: CAISEGGASTDTQYF

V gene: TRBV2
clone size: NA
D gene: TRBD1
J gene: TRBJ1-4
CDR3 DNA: TGTGCCAGCAGTGGAAACAGGGGGCCGAATGAAAAACTGTTTTTT
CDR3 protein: CASSGNRGPNEKLFF

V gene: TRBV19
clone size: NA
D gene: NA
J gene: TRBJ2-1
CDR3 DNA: TGTGCCAGTAGTATGCGCCAGTATGGATTATACAATGAGCAGTTCTTC
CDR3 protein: CASSMRQYGLYNEQFF

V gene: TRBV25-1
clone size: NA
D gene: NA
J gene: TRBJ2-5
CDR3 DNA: TGTGCCAGCAGTGAAGGGGTGACAGCCCAAGAGACCCAGTACTTC
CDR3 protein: CASSEGVTAQETQYF

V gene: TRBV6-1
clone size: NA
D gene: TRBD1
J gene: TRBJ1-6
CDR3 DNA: TGTGCCAGCGGCCGGGACAGGGGATCCAATTCACCCCTCCACTTT
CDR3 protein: CASGRDRGSNSPLHF

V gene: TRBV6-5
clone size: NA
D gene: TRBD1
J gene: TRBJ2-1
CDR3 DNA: TGTGCCAGCAGTTACCGCACCGGGACAGGTTTTCGGCAGTTCTTC
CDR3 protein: CASSYRTGTGFRQFF

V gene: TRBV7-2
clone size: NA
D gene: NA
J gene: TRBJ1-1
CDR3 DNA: TGTGCCAGCAGCTTAGCGGCGAACACTGAAGCTTTCTTT
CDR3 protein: CASSLAANTEAFF

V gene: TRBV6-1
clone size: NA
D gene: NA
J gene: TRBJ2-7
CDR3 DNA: TGTGCCAGCAATGGGGACACCGGGTTCGTGCAGTACTTC
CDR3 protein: CASNGDTGFVQYF

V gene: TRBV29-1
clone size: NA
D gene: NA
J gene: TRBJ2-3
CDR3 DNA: TGCAGCGTTGACCAGAATGCAGATACGCAGTATTTT
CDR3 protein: CSVDQNADTQYF

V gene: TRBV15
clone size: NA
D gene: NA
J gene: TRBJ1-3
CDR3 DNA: TGTGCCACCAGCAGAGATCGGGGGGACAGAAACACCATATATTTT
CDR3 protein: CATSRDRGDRNTIYF

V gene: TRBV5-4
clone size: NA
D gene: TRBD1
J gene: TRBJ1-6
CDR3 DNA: TGTGCCAGCAGCTCCGGGACAGGGGCGGTTAATTCACCCCTCCACTTT
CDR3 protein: CASSSGTGAVNSPLHF

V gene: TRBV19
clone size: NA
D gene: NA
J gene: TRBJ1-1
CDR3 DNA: TGTGCCAGTAGCCAAGTGGCTGGTCGAGCTGAAGGTTTCTTT
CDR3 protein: CASSQVAGRAEGFF

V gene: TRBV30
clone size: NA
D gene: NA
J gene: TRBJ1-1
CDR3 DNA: TGTGCCTGGAGTAGGGACACTGAAGCTTTCTTT
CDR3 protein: CAWSRDTEAFF

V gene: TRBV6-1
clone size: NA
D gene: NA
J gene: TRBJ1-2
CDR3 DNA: TGTGCCAGCAGTGAAAACCGGGGTCTTATTTCTAACTATGGCTACACCTTC
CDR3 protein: CASSENRGLISNYGYTF

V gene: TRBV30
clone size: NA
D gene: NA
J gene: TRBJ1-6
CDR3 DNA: TGTGCCTGGATTAAGGGCGGTAATTCACCCCTCCACTTT
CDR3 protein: CAWIKGGNSPLHF

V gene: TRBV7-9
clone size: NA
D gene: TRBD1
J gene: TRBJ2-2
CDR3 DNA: TGTGCCAGCAGGGGACAGGTCGGCACCGGGGAGCTGTTTTTT
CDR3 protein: CASRGQVGTGELFF

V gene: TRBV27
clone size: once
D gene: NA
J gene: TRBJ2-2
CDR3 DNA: TGTGCCAGCAGTTTATCGGGGGTAATTAACACCGGGGAGCTGTTTTTT
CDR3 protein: CASSLSGVINTGELFF

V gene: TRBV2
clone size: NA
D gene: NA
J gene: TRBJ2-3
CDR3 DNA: TGTGCCAGCAGTGATCGCAAGGGGAGCGCCGGCACAGATACGCAGTATTTT
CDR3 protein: CASSDRKGSAGTDTQYF

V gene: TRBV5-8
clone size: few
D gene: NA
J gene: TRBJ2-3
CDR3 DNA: TGTGCCAGCAGCTTGGCAAGCACAGATACGCAGTATTTT
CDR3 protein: CASSLASTDTQYF

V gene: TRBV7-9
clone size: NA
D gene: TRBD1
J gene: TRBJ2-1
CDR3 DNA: TGTGCCAGCAGCTTAAAGGGACAGTTCTCCAATGAGCAGTTCTTC
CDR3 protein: CASSLKGQFSNEQFF

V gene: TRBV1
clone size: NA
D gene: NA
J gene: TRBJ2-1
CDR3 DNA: TGCACCAGCAGCCAACTCGACAGGGAGTCCTACAATGAGCAGTTCTTC
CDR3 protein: CTSSQLDRESYNEQFF

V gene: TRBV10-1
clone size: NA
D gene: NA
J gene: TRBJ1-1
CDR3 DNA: TGCGCCAGCAGTGCGGGGGCCGACCCCATGAACACTGAAGCTTTCTTT
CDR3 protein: CASSAGADPMNTEAFF

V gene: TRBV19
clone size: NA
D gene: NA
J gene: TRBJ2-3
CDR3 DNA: TGTGCCAGCTCAATATTTGATACGCAGTATTTT
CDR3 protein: CASSIFDTQYF

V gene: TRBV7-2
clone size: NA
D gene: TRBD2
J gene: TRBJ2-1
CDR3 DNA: TGTGCCAGCAGCTCGGAGGGACTAGCGGGGTACAATGAGCAGTTCTTC
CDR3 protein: CASSSEGLAGYNEQFF

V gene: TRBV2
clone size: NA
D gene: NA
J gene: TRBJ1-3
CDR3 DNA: TGTGCCAGCAGTGACAGGGCTGGAAACACCATATATTTT
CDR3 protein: CASSDRAGNTIYF

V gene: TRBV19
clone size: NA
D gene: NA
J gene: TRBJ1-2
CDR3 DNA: TGTGCCAGTAGTATGAGAGATGGCTATGGCTACACCTTC
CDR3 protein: CASSMRDGYGYTF

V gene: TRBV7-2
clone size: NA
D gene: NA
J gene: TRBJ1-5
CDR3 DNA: TGTGCCAGCAGCTTAGTATCGACGATGGGCAATCAGCCCCAGCATTTT
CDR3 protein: CASSLVSTMGNQPQHF

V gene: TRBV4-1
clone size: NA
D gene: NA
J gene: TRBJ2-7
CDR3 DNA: TGCGCCAGCAGCCAAGACCTAGGCAAAAGCTCCTACGAGCAGTACTTC
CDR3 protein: CASSQDLGKSSYEQYF

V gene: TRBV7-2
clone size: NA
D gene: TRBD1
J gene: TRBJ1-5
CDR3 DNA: TGTGCCAGCAGCGCAGGGGGCGGCAATCAGCCCCAGCATTTT
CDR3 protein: CASSAGGGNQPQHF

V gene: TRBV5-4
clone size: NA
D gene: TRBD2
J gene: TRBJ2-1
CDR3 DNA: TGTGCCAGCAGCCCCGGGACTAGCGGCTACAATGAGCAGTTCTTC
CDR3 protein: CASSPGTSGYNEQFF

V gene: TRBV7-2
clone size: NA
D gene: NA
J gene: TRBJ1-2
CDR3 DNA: TGTGCCAGCAGCAGTGGGGGGTTATACTATGGCTACACCTTC
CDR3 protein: CASSSGGLYYGYTF

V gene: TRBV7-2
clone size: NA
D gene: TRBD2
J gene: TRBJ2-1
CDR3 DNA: TGTGCCAGCAGCCCGACTAGCGGGAGAGGTGGTGAGCAGTTCTTC
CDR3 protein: CASSPTSGRGGEQFF

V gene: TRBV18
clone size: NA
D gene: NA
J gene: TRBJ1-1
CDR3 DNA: TGTGCCAGCTCACCCCTACAGGACGGGGGAGCTTTCTTT
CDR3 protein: CASSPLQDGGAFF

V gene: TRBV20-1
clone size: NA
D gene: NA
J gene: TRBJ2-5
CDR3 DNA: TGCAGTGCTCTGCAAGAGACCCAGTACTTC
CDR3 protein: CSALQETQYF

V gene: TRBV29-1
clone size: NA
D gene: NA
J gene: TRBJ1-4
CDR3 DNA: TGCAGCGTTGAAAAGGCAGGGGCAACTAATGAAAAACTGTTTTTT
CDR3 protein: CSVEKAGATNEKLFF

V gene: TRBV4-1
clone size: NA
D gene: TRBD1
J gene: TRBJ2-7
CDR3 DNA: TGCGCCAGCAGGACCGGGACAGGGGCCTACGAGCAGTACTTC
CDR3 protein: CASRTGTGAYEQYF

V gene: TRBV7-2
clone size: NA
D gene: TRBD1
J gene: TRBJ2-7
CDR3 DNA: TGTGCCAGCAGCACCGGACAGGGACAGACCTACGAGCAGTACTTC
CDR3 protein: CASSTGQGQTYEQYF